The rows below give T cell receptor beta chains drawn from one sample of a study of T cell responses to AZD1222 COVID-19 vaccine. This table comes from immunoSEQ multiplex PCR, and its TCRdb copy is limited to in-frame clones, with some not included. The sample lists under 130,000 clones, about 90% seen once, with less than 2.5% in the top ten. The specimen comprised peripheral blood, sampled 28 days after the second AZD1222 dose. All receptors derive from an adult who received the AZD1222 COVID-19 vaccine. CDR3s include the opening cysteine and the closing phenylalanine or tryptophan. Each record gives: CDR3 length, V gene, CDR3 protein.

15 | TRBV24-1 | CATSDHGRETGELFF
17 | TRBV3-1/TRBV3-2 | CASSQDGVAGVTGELFF
15 | TRBV2 | CASSDSSRGLYGYTF
14 | TRBV6-2/TRBV6-3 | CASSYSVVANEQFF
15 | TRBV4-3 | CASSQEPTLNYGYTF
16 | TRBV19 | CASISGGGLSNQPQHF
15 | TRBV18 | CASSPASGASYEQYF
14 | TRBV7-6 | CASSQGRGTGELFF
13 | TRBV18 | CASSPRVTYEQYF
13 | TRBV2 | CASNLDRGRGYTF
16 | TRBV6-6 | CASGSSLAGRSGAQYF
13 | TRBV29-1 | CSGRDISGTEAFF
16 | TRBV4-1 | CASSLIRDGGDNEQFF
19 | TRBV6-1 | CASSERVRVALFGNQPQHF
16 | TRBV7-8 | CASSPEGTSGYNEQFF
16 | TRBV28 | CASSLPPPDMNTEAFF
15 | TRBV3-1/TRBV3-2 | CASSRRTDRGHGYTF
16 | TRBV6-2/TRBV6-3 | CASSYQASTGGTEAFF
16 | TRBV24-1 | CATSDPRTGDTGELFF
15 | TRBV5-1 | CASSLVSPAANEQYF
15 | TRBV18 | CASSQRTGGLSPLHF
16 | TRBV7-8 | CASSLRASLEAGELFF
15 | TRBV2 | CASSEQGRGNTEAFF
14 | TRBV28 | CASSSGGPTYEQYF
16 | TRBV5-1 | CASSHNGLGGTGELFF
12 | TRBV6-1 | CASSSGVHEQYF
18 | TRBV18 | CASSPPEKMRGCTGELFF
14 | TRBV10-2 | CASSESYVNTEAFF
14 | TRBV3-1/TRBV3-2 | CASSSGTASYEQYF
16 | TRBV27 | CASSLYRREATDTQYF
14 | TRBV7-9 | CASSLSDSNQPQHF
10 | TRBV28 | CASSRTEAFF
16 | TRBV5-1 | CASQLSTSGLGDEQFF
17 | TRBV6-2/TRBV6-3 | CASSYQPRTDSNQPQHF
16 | TRBV28 | CASNLGGSSYNSPLHF
15 | TRBV7-3 | CASSSGGTITDTQYF
13 | TRBV7-9 | CASSLGRNQPQHF
13 | TRBV18 | CASQPQNTGELFF
17 | TRBV19 | CASSIDLGVASNNEQFF
14 | TRBV28 | CASSLSLGNTEAFF
16 | TRBV10-3 | CAIRPDRGPGANVLTF
14 | TRBV7-2 | CASRVRGSTDTQYF
15 | TRBV6-5 | CASKRGGSSGNTIYF
15 | TRBV6-1 | CASSEEMAGVNEQYF
13 | TRBV29-1 | CSVDEREGRSRFF
15 | TRBV7-8 | CASSQWTGGTYGYTF